Following are 22 T cell receptor beta chains from one sample sequenced in a study of cytomegalovirus exposure and HLA in healthy donors. Primers for the PCR totalled 60 Vbeta and 13 Jbeta. Sequenced by immunoSEQ multiplex PCR; TCRdb stores in-frame clones only, minus some. The sample contains approximately 93,000 clones, about four fifths of which appear only once. What was sequenced was PBMCs. Receptor source: a woman between 40 and 55 years old in good health and CMV-seronegative.

This chain connects TRBV29-1 to TRBJ2-7; D remains ambiguous. This CDR3 region has 13 residues. The V end was cut by 5 bases, the J end by 0 bases, with 11 bases between. From germline, CDR1 is SQVTM and CDR2 ANQGSEA. The CDR3 here is CSVHTRSSYEQYF. The CDR3 coding sequence is TGCAGCGTTCATACGAGGAGCTCCTACGAGCAGTACTTC.

Only one count was recorded for this clone. The J gene is TRBJ1-4, the V gene TRBV5-1, with 7 positions matching TRBD1. The trim removed 4 bases at V and 5 bases at J, leaving 11 bases unmatched. The CDR3 contains 16 residues. Germline assignment: CDR1 SGHRS and CDR2 YFSETQ. This CDR3 reads CASSRFPGQLNEKLFF. The CDR3 DNA reads as TGCGCCAGCAGCCGATTCCCGGGACAGCTCAATGAAAAACTGTTTTTT.

The chain is built from TRBV29-1 and TRBJ1-2, with TRBD1 as a possible D gene (6 bases). This CDR3 has 15 amino acids. V was clipped by 6 bases and J by 6 bases, with 23 bases between them. Germline V gives CDR1 SQVTM, CDR2 ANQGSEA. In nucleotides, the CDR3 is TGCAGCGTGGCCTTCACAGGGCTCCGAGGCCATGGCTACACCTTC. Translating gives CSVAFTGLRGHGYTF.

V is TRBV27 and J is TRBJ2-2, with no clear D. The V end lost 3 bases, the J end lost 4 bases, and 3 bases lay between the germline ends. There are 12 residues in the CDR3. Germline loops: CDR1 MNHEY, CDR2 SMNVEV (reference sequence). The CDR3 DNA reads TGTGCCAGCAGTTTCATCACCGGGGAGCTGTTTTTT. Protein: CASSFITGELFF.

V is TRBV9 and J is TRBJ2-1, with 7 positions matching TRBD2. Germline CDR1 reads SGDLS; CDR2 reads YYNGEE. This CDR3 is built from 13 residues. Trimming at V came to 4 bases and at J to 6 bases, leaving 4 bases not matched to a gene. This chain's CDR3 is CASSIRLANEQFF. CDR3 nucleotides: TGTGCCAGCAGCATCAGACTAGCCAATGAGCAGTTCTTC.

The chain combines TRBV4-3 with TRBJ1-5; D is undetermined. With 2 bases removed from V and 3 bases from J, the gap between germline ends came to 8 bases. This CDR3 contains 14 residues. Germline CDR1 and CDR2: LGHNA and YSLEER. The CDR3 is CASSQQHANQPQHF. CDR3 DNA: TGCGCCAGCAGCCAACAACACGCCAATCAGCCCCAGCATTTT.

The gene calls are TRBV2 and TRBJ2-1; 8 positions agree with TRBD2. Unmatched junction bases numbered 17, after V lost 10 bases and J lost 9 bases. Germline lookup yields CDR1 SNHLY and CDR2 FYNNEI. The CDR3 sequence is 15 residues long. Written as DNA, the CDR3 is TGTGCCACGACACCGGGACTAGGGGGGTCGGGTGAGCAGTTCTTC. It translates to CATTPGLGGSGEQFF.

The chain joins TRBV19 to TRBJ2-5; TRBD1 matches at 8 bases. Germline CDR1 and CDR2: LNHDA and SQIVND (reference sequence). J lost 5 bases, V lost 4 bases, and 3 bases had no gene match. The CDR3 has 13 amino acids. CDR3 in DNA: TGTGCCAGTAGTAGGACAGGGTGGGAGACCCAGTACTTC. Amino acids: CASSRTGWETQYF.

This chain links TRBV27 with TRBJ1-6; TRBD1 might be the D (5 bases). The V and J ends lost 4 bases and 13 bases respectively, with 11 bases between them. This CDR3 comprises 12 residues. Germline CDR1 reads MNHEY; CDR2 reads SMNVEV (reference sequence). The DNA for the CDR3 is TGTGCCAGCAGTTCGGGACTTTCTCCCCTCCACTTT. Its translation: CASSSGLSPLHF.

This chain connects TRBV19 to TRBJ2-5, with TRBD1 identical over 7 bases. This CDR3 spans 14 amino acids. The V gene end was trimmed by 5 bases and the J gene end by 1 base; junction bases not matched to a gene: 4. Germline V gene data show CDR1 as LNHDA and CDR2 as SQIVND (reference sequence). Written as DNA, the CDR3 is TGTGCCAGTAGTGCGGACAGGTTCCAAGAGACCCAGTACTTC. Translation: CASSADRFQETQYF.

This clone was counted a few times. In the same sample, other DNA sequences code for this CDR3. The chain is built from TRBV5-4 and TRBJ2-7; 10 bases line up with TRBD2. Germline CDR1 and CDR2: SGHNT and YYREEE (reference sequence). The CDR3 loop spans 16 amino acids. With V trimmed by 3 bases and J by 2 bases, 8 bases remained unmatched. The CDR3, as DNA: TGTGCCAGCAGCTCCCCCACGAGCGGGAGGGCCTACGAGCAGTACTTC. It encodes CASSSPTSGRAYEQYF.

The chain has TRBV5-4 and TRBJ2-5; 11 nucleotides match TRBD2. Trimming removed 0 bases from V and 4 bases from J; junction bases left unmatched: 2. Looked up from germline, CDR1 is SGHNT and CDR2 is YYREEE (reference sequence). There are 15 residues in the CDR3. CDR3 in amino acids: CASSLDSGRAETQYF. The CDR3 DNA reads as TGTGCCAGCAGCTTGGATAGCGGGAGGGCAGAGACCCAGTACTTC.

J is TRBJ2-5 and V is TRBV9; TRBD2 aligns across 7 bases. The CDR3 has 14 residues. Germline CDR1 reads SGDLS; CDR2 reads YYNGEE. The V and J ends lost 4 bases and 2 bases, in that order; junction bases with no gene match: 5. The CDR3 loop is CASSPPAGQETQYF. DNA of the CDR3: TGTGCCAGCAGCCCTCCAGCGGGGCAAGAGACCCAGTACTTC. Complete variable domain (other parts from reference TRBV9 and TRBJ2-5): DSGVTQTPKHLITATGQRVTLRCSPRSGDLSVYWYQQSLDQGLQFLIQYYNGEERAKGNILERFSAQQFPDLHSELNLSSLELGDSALYFCASSPPAGQETQYFGPGTRLLVL.

The rearrangement uses TRBV27 and TRBJ2-5; 8 positions match TRBD1. The CDR3 sequence is 13 residues long. The V and J ends lost 3 bases and 5 bases, in that order; junction bases with no gene match: 2. Germline V gives CDR1 MNHEY, CDR2 SMNVEV (reference sequence). The CDR3 nucleotides read TGTGCCAGCAGTTTGTGGACAGGGGAGACCCAGTACTTC. Amino acid sequence: CASSLWTGETQYF.

V usage is TRBV27 and J usage is TRBJ2-1; 8 nucleotides line up with TRBD2. Trimming removed 5 bases from V and 5 bases from J; junction bases left unmatched: 8. The CDR3 length is 15 residues. CDR1 MNHEY and CDR2 SMNVEV come from the germline V gene (reference sequence). CDR3 DNA: TGTGCCAGCAGTGGCCTTGGGCGGGAGGACAATGAGCAGTTCTTC. Amino acids: CASSGLGREDNEQFF.

This clone has only a few counts. The rearrangement uses TRBV29-1 and TRBJ1-1, with D hard to call. Germline V gives CDR1 SQVTM, CDR2 ANQGSEA. The V end was cut by 3 bases, the J end by 8 bases, with 10 bases between. This CDR3 has 11 amino acids. CDR3 in amino acids: CSVDSRAEAFF. The DNA for the CDR3 is TGCAGCGTTGATAGTCGTGCGGAAGCTTTCTTT. Full variable domain (missing parts from reference TRBV29-1 and TRBJ1-1): SAVISQKPSRDICQRGTSLTIQCQVDSQVTMMFWYRQQPGQSLTLIATANQGSEATYESGFVIDKFPISRPNLTFSTLTVSNMSPEDSSIYLCSVDSRAEAFFGQGTRLTVV.

The chain recombines TRBV7-9 with TRBJ2-1, with a weak D call TRBD2 (6 bases). Germline V gene data show CDR1 as SEHNR and CDR2 as FQNEAQ (reference sequence). This CDR3 has 16 amino acids. Trimming took off 5 bases at V and 0 bases at J, with 14 bases between the two ends. The CDR3 loop reads CASSDRDFHSYNEQFF. The CDR3 region has the DNA TGTGCCAGCAGCGATCGGGACTTCCACTCCTACAATGAGCAGTTCTTC. Full variable domain (remainder filled in from reference TRBV7-9 and TRBJ2-1): DTGVSQNPRHKITKRGQNVTFRCDPISEHNRLYWYRQTLGQGPEFLTYFQNEAQLEKSRLLSDRFSAERPKGSFSTLEIQRTEQGDSAMYLCASSDRDFHSYNEQFFGPGTRLTVL.

The chain employs TRBV7-9 and TRBJ1-1; the match to TRBD1 covers 8 bases. The CDR3 covers 15 residues. J gave up 0 bases and V 3 bases, and 3 bases lay outside the gene matches. CDR1 SEHNR and CDR2 FQNEAQ come from the germline V gene (reference sequence). The CDR3 reads CASSFDRGMNTEAFF. CDR3 nucleotide sequence: TGTGCCAGCAGCTTTGACAGGGGCATGAACACTGAAGCTTTCTTT.

V is TRBV19 and J is TRBJ2-1, with TRBD2 matching over 9 bases. Losses at the gene ends were 10 bases for V and 1 base for J; bases not matched to a gene: 11. Germline V lookup: CDR1 LNHDA, CDR2 SQIVND (reference sequence). This CDR3 is built from 16 residues. CDR3 residues: CATALLAGASYNEQFF. CDR3 DNA sequence: TGTGCCACCGCCTTACTAGCGGGTGCATCCTACAATGAGCAGTTCTTC.

The rearrangement uses TRBV2 and TRBJ2-3; D is possibly TRBD2 (6 bases). V was pared by 8 bases and J by 0 bases, with 9 bases between. CDR1 SNHLY and CDR2 FYNNEI come from the germline V gene. The CDR3 has 13 amino acids. The DNA for the CDR3 is TGTGCCAGCCGGGGACTTAGCACAGATACGCAGTATTTT. Amino acid sequence: CASRGLSTDTQYF. The whole variable domain, filled in from reference TRBV2 and TRBJ2-3, reads EPEVTQTPSHQVTQMGQEVILRCVPISNHLYFYWYRQILGQKVEFLVSFYNNEISEKSEIFDDQFSVERPDGSNFTLKIRSTKLEDSAMYFCASRGLSTDTQYFGPGTRLTVL.

The V and J genes are TRBV6-1 and TRBJ2-5; 9 bases are a match to TRBD1. The J call is uncertain, as TRBJ2-7 better fits the DNA end. Germline V CDR1 and CDR2: MNHNS, SASEGT. CDR3 length: 14 amino acids. CDR3 amino acids: CASSHRDRVNEQYF. The CDR3 DNA follows: TGTGCCAGCAGTCACCGGGACAGGGTCAACGAGCAGTACTTC.

This rearrangement joins TRBV5-4 to TRBJ1-1; maybe TRBD1 (6 bases). The CDR3 has 16 amino acids. V lost 0 bases and J lost 0, with 12 bases in between. Germline V lookup: CDR1 SGHNT, CDR2 YYREEE (reference sequence). CDR3 sequence: CASSLATGTVNTEAFF. The CDR3 DNA follows: TGTGCCAGCAGCTTGGCCACAGGGACGGTGAACACTGAAGCTTTCTTT.